This T cell receptor (beta chain) was sequenced during a study of T cells in Graves' hyperthyroidism and ophthalmopathy. The study, taken as a whole, reports: Blood also showed most of the thyroid clonotypes that were expanded above 0.001.

Germline loops: CDR1 SNHLY, CDR2 FYNNEI. The CDR3 totals 14 residues. V lost 10 bases and J 7 bases, leaving 22 bases between the germline ends. This clonotype was seen many times. Its antigen is unknown. Amplification of TCR beta CDR3 regions used RNA as the template. During a first-round RT-PCR of the TCR CDR3, the HTBI primer set was used. TCRdb re-called the multiplex PCR reads with MiXCR, one entry per CDR3 protein. The data hold fewer than 550,000 distinct CDR3 sequences, with roughly 25% observed a single time. The sequenced material came from blood. The sequence derives from a woman under 40 with Graves' ophthalmopathy. The chain recombines TRBV2 with TRBJ1-1; a weak D match, TRBD1 (6 bases). CDR3 sequence (DNA): TGTGCCACCGCCGGGCGGGGGGCGAGGGGTGAAGCTTTCTTT. It is translated as CATAGRGARGEAFF.